This passage covers 11 T cell receptor beta chains from one sample sequenced in a study of T cell repertoires in cytomegalovirus infection. Using its own MiXCR run on the reads, TCRdb lists one record per CDR3 protein. The sample has about 700,000 distinct CDR3 sequences, about 33% seen once. No antigen is known for these receptors. This sample comprised cultured PBMCs, obtained from culture after CMV antigen stimulation. These receptors originate from a human donor in good health (CMV status not recorded). Some clones in this sample may be carry-over from other donors' samples.

The chain links TRBV4-1 to TRBJ1-2; D ambiguous. Germline assignment: CDR1 MGHRA and CDR2 YSYEKL. Trimming removed 5 bases at V and 4 bases at J, with 17 bases between. The CDR3 sequence is 15 residues long. The chain's CDR3 is CASSATNPRTYGYTF. CDR3 nucleotide sequence: TGCGCCAGCAGCGCAACCAACCCCCGAACCTATGGCTACACCTTC.

This clonotype was counted a few times. V usage is TRBV7-2 and J usage is TRBJ1-5, with D maybe TRBD1 (5 bases). CDR3 length equals 15 residues. The germline CDR1 and CDR2 sequences are SGHTA and FQGNSA. V was pared by 5 bases and J by 0 bases, with 11 bases between. The DNA of the CDR3 is TGTGCCAGCAGCGAGGACGGACATAGCAATCAGCCCCAGCATTTT. It codes for CASSEDGHSNQPQHF.

A few counts support this clonotype. V gene TRBV20-1 combines with J gene TRBJ2-5; perhaps D is TRBD1 or TRBD2 (5 bases each). CDR3 size: 11 residues. Germline assignment: CDR1 DFQATT and CDR2 SNEGSKA (reference sequence). The germline V and J ends were trimmed by 6 bases and 4 bases, with 9 bases remaining between them. The CDR3 reads CSAWDVETQYF. The CDR3 bases are TGCAGTGCGTGGGACGTAGAGACCCAGTACTTC.

The chain recombines TRBV10-2 with TRBJ2-5; D not certain. The CDR3 totals 14 residues. Germline CDR1 is WSHSY and CDR2 is SAAADI. V was clipped by 0 bases and J by 3 bases, with 8 bases between them. The CDR3 reads CASSESRTEETQYF. CDR3 in DNA: TGCGCCAGCAGTGAGTCGAGAACGGAAGAGACCCAGTACTTC.

V gene TRBV18 combines with J gene TRBJ1-4, with D unresolved. V lost 6 bases and J lost 8, with 13 bases in between. Germline CDR1 KGHSH, CDR2 LQKENI. The CDR3 consists of 13 residues. The CDR3 sequence: CASSPTSFEKLFF. Here the CDR3 DNA reads TGTGCCAGCTCTCCCACTTCGTTCGAAAAACTGTTTTTT.

The chain combines TRBV7-6 with TRBJ1-3; D not certain. V was pared by 5 bases and J by 0 bases, with 8 bases between. The length of the CDR3 is 14 residues. CDR1 is SGHVS and CDR2 is FNYEAQ in the germline V gene. The CDR3, as DNA: TGTGCCAGCAGCACATCCCGCTCTGGAAACACCATATATTTT. It is translated as CASSTSRSGNTIYF.

The genes are TRBV20-1 and TRBJ2-2; TRBD2 matches 10 bases. V shed 3 bases and J 5 bases; nucleotides not matched to a gene: 6. Germline lookup yields CDR1 DFQATT and CDR2 SNEGSKA (reference sequence). The CDR3 extends over 15 amino acids. CDR3 amino acids: CSARPSGSWTGELFF. For the CDR3, the DNA is TGCAGTGCTAGGCCTAGCGGGAGTTGGACCGGGGAGCTGTTTTTT.

This clonotype appeared a single time. This chain links TRBV20-1 with TRBJ1-1, with D possibly TRBD1 on 6 matching bases. The length of the CDR3 is 12 residues. Germline loops: CDR1 DFQATT, CDR2 SNEGSKA (reference sequence). Trimming took off 7 bases at V and 2 bases at J, with 11 bases between the two ends. The chain's CDR3 is CSVNRVNTEAFF. CDR3 nucleotides: TGCAGTGTAAACAGGGTCAACACTGAAGCTTTCTTT.

This clonotype appeared a few times. CDR3 sequence reads: CASSPGIDGYTF. The DNA for the CDR3 is TGTGCCAGTTCTCCAGGGATTGATGGCTACACCTTC. V usage is TRBV6-1 and J usage is TRBJ1-2, with a tentative D call TRBD1 (5 bases). V lost 9 bases and J lost 6, with 14 bases in between. From germline, CDR1 is MNHNS and CDR2 SASEGT. The CDR3 has 12 residues.

This chain joins TRBV6-1 and TRBJ1-6, with D perhaps TRBD1 (5 bases). The CDR3 extends over 13 amino acids. From germline, CDR1 is MNHNS and CDR2 SASEGT. V was clipped by 3 bases and J by 8 bases, with 8 bases between them. The DNA of the CDR3 is TGTGCCAGCAGTGACCAGGGTCATTCACCCCTCCACTTT. Its translation is CASSDQGHSPLHF.

A few counts support this clonotype. V gene TRBV6-1 combines with J gene TRBJ1-5; D not resolved. The V end lost 2 bases, the J end lost 0 bases, and 11 bases lay between the germline ends. This CDR3 is 16 amino acids long. Germline V gene data show CDR1 as MNHNS and CDR2 as SASEGT. The CDR3 region is CASSEPGFYSNQPQHF. The CDR3 DNA follows: TGTGCCAGCAGTGAACCCGGGTTCTATAGCAATCAGCCCCAGCATTTT.